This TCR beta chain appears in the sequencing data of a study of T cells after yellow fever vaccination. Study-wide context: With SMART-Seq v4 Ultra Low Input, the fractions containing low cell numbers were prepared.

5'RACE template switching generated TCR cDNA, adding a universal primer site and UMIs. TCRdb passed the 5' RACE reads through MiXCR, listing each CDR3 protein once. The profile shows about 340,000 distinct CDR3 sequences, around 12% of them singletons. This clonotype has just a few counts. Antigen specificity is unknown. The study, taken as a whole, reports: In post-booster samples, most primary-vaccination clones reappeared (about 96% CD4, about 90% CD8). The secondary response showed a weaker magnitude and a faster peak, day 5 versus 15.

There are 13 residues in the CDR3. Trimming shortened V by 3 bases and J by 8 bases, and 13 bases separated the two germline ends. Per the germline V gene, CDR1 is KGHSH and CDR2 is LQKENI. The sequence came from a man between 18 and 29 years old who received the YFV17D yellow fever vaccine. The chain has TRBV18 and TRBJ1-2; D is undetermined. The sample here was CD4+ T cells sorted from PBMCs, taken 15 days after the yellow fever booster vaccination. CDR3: CASSPPGVHGYTF. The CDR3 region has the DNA TGTGCCAGCTCACCTCCAGGAGTCCACGGCTACACCTTC.